A selection of T cell receptor beta chains follows, all from one sample in a study of cytomegalovirus exposure and HLA in healthy donors. The method was immunoSEQ multiplex PCR; TCRdb's version includes in-frame clones alone and lacks a portion of them. The sample has about 360,000 clones, just over 85% seen once; the top ten hold roughly 0.82%. Source material: PBMCs. The source of these receptors is a woman aged 18-29 years in good health and CMV-seronegative. CDR3s include the opening cysteine and the closing phenylalanine or tryptophan. A D gene is named only where the DNA matches it firmly. The listing skips clone size in some rows; elsewhere it reads once, few, many or a size class.

CDR3aa: CASSIVARTGGFQPQHF
CDR3nt: TGTGCCAGTAGTATAGTGGCCCGGACAGGGGGGTTCCAGCCCCAGCATTTT
v_gene: TRBV19
j_gene: TRBJ1-5
abundance: NA
d_gene: TRBD1

CDR3aa: CAWSAGITTEAFF
CDR3nt: TGTGCCTGGAGTGCAGGAATCACCACTGAAGCTTTCTTT
v_gene: TRBV30
j_gene: TRBJ1-1
abundance: NA
d_gene: NA

CDR3aa: CASRQGGRETQYF
CDR3nt: TGTGCCAGCCGTCAGGGGGGCCGGGAGACCCAGTACTTC
v_gene: TRBV28
j_gene: TRBJ2-5
abundance: NA
d_gene: NA

CDR3aa: CASSTGTGVYEQYF
CDR3nt: TGTGCCAGCAGCACCGGGACAGGGGTGTACGAGCAGTACTTC
v_gene: TRBV7-2
j_gene: TRBJ2-7
abundance: NA
d_gene: TRBD1

CDR3aa: CASSVSGTGYNEQFF
CDR3nt: TGTGCCAGCAGCGTATCAGGGACAGGGTACAATGAGCAGTTCTTC
v_gene: TRBV9
j_gene: TRBJ2-1
abundance: NA
d_gene: TRBD1

CDR3aa: CASSLQDTEAFF
CDR3nt: TGCGCCAGCAGCTTGCAGGACACTGAAGCTTTCTTT
v_gene: TRBV5-1
j_gene: TRBJ1-1
abundance: NA
d_gene: NA

CDR3aa: CATKPGQGSTEAFF
CDR3nt: TGCGCCACCAAACCGGGACAGGGCTCCACTGAAGCTTTCTTT
v_gene: TRBV10-1
j_gene: TRBJ1-1
abundance: NA
d_gene: TRBD1

CDR3aa: CASSQVLAEKETQYF
CDR3nt: TGCGCCAGCAGCCAAGTGCTAGCGGAAAAAGAGACCCAGTACTTC
v_gene: TRBV4-1
j_gene: TRBJ2-5
abundance: NA
d_gene: TRBD2

CDR3aa: CASSRGQGAIQPEAFF
CDR3nt: TGTGCCAGCAGCCGCGGACAGGGGGCGATTCAGCCTGAAGCTTTCTTT
v_gene: TRBV4-2
j_gene: TRBJ1-1
abundance: NA
d_gene: TRBD1

CDR3aa: CSVTGGLGEQYF
CDR3nt: TGCAGCGTTACAGGGGGCTTAGGCGAGCAGTACTTC
v_gene: TRBV29-1
j_gene: TRBJ2-7
abundance: NA
d_gene: TRBD1

CDR3aa: CASSPLAGGPETQYF
CDR3nt: TGCGCCAGCAGCCCACTAGCGGGGGGCCCAGAGACCCAGTACTTC
v_gene: TRBV5-1
j_gene: TRBJ2-5
abundance: NA
d_gene: TRBD2

CDR3aa: CASCRDRETYEQYF
CDR3nt: TGTGCCAGCTGTCGGGACAGGGAGACCTACGAGCAGTACTTC
v_gene: TRBV28
j_gene: TRBJ2-7
abundance: NA
d_gene: TRBD1

CDR3aa: CASSLHRVVTDTQYF
CDR3nt: TGTGCCAGCAGCTTGCACAGGGTTGTGACAGATACGCAGTATTTT
v_gene: TRBV7-8
j_gene: TRBJ2-3
abundance: NA
d_gene: NA

CDR3aa: CASSGAWNEQFF
CDR3nt: TGTGCCAGCAGTGGGGCCTGGAATGAGCAGTTCTTC
v_gene: TRBV9
j_gene: TRBJ2-1
abundance: NA
d_gene: NA

CDR3aa: CASSLKTGQETQYF
CDR3nt: TGTGCCAGCAGCTTGAAAACAGGGCAAGAGACCCAGTACTTC
v_gene: TRBV5-6
j_gene: TRBJ2-5
abundance: NA
d_gene: NA

CDR3aa: CAISTLAGATDTQYF
CDR3nt: TGTGCCATCAGTACTTTAGCGGGAGCCACAGATACGCAGTATTTT
v_gene: TRBV10-3
j_gene: TRBJ2-3
abundance: NA
d_gene: TRBD2

CDR3aa: CASSDSGGNDQPQHF
CDR3nt: TGTGCCAGCAGTGACTCTGGCGGTAATGATCAGCCCCAGCATTTT
v_gene: TRBV6-4
j_gene: TRBJ1-5
abundance: NA
d_gene: NA

CDR3aa: CASTDRGGSYEQYF
CDR3nt: TGCGCCAGCACAGACAGGGGCGGCTCCTACGAGCAGTACTTC
v_gene: TRBV23-1
j_gene: TRBJ2-7
abundance: NA
d_gene: TRBD1

CDR3aa: CASSSLPRSRNTGELFF
CDR3nt: TGTGCCAGCAGCTCCCTTCCCCGGAGCAGAAACACCGGGGAGCTGTTTTTT
v_gene: TRBV11-2
j_gene: TRBJ2-2
abundance: NA
d_gene: NA

CDR3aa: CASSLRGQGNQPQHF
CDR3nt: TGTGCCAGCAGTTTAAGAGGGCAGGGGAATCAGCCCCAGCATTTT
v_gene: TRBV27
j_gene: TRBJ1-5
abundance: NA
d_gene: NA

CDR3aa: CASRPTGVWGYTF
CDR3nt: TGTGCCAGCAGACCGACAGGGGTATGGGGCTACACCTTC
v_gene: TRBV28
j_gene: TRBJ1-2
abundance: once
d_gene: TRBD1

CDR3aa: CASSLTRDYEQYF
CDR3nt: TGTGCCAGCAGCTTAACACGTGACTACGAGCAGTACTTC
v_gene: TRBV7-2
j_gene: TRBJ2-7
abundance: NA
d_gene: NA